This TCR beta chain is drawn from a study of cytomegalovirus exposure and HLA in healthy donors. About the research overall: Of the donors genotyped, 300 to 500 in all, over 80% fell in the Caucasian-associated ancestry cluster. The study's findings and limits: Reportedly, HLA-A and HLA-B alleles of most subjects were accurately predicted from TCR beta. Links to common viral pathogens appeared, in a later analysis, for several of the most significant clusters. Sequencing artifact likely explains a cluster of highly shared sequence variants.

The CDR3 length is 18 residues. Germline V gives CDR1 SGHDT, CDR2 YYEEEE. V was pared by 0 bases and J by 3 bases, with 11 bases of the junction left unmatched. A word on this clone: Its target is unknown.

Primers for the PCR totalled 60 Vbeta and 13 Jbeta. Measured with immunoSEQ multiplex PCR; TCRdb has only the in-frame clones, and not every one. The sample holds roughly 120,000 clones, around 73% seen once. This TCR was recovered from a woman in her thirties or forties in good health and CMV-seropositive. The chain has TRBV5-6 and TRBJ2-1; 8 bases are a match to TRBD2. Source material: PBMCs. This chain's CDR3 is CASSLAPSGGRGYNEQFF. The CDR3 nucleotides read TGTGCCAGCAGCTTGGCGCCCAGCGGGGGCCGAGGCTACAATGAGCAGTTCTTC.